This T cell receptor beta chain was documented in a study of T cells in Graves' hyperthyroidism and ophthalmopathy. Across the whole study: Peripheral blood collection took place at initial diagnosis, before any treatment.

Clinicians diagnosed patients from clinical symptoms, serum thyroxine and TRAb, thyroid ultrasound and orbital computed tomography. Findings and limits, study-wide: Blood also carried most thyroid clonotypes expanded above 0.001. Ophthalmopathy cases were set apart from stable hyperthyroidism by a 13 V-J model.

This clonotype was picked up a small number of times. The antigen is undetermined. Per the germline V gene, CDR1 is SGDLS and CDR2 is YYNGEE. This CDR3 is built from 16 residues. The junction had 9 bases not matched to a gene; V was cut back by 3 bases and J by 5 bases. Template material for amplifying TCR beta CDR3 regions consisted of RNA transcripts. Initially, a first-round RT-PCR of the TCR CDR3 employed the HTBI primer set. Each CDR3 protein is one row after TCRdb ran MiXCR on the multiplex PCR reads. The sample yields some 350,000 distinct CDR3 sequences, around 25% seen once. The sample taken for sequencing was blood. The rearrangement joins TRBV9 to TRBJ2-3; TRBD1 matches 10 bases. The receptor comes from a man aged 50-60 years with Graves' hyperthyroidism. CDR3 amino acids: CASSGHGTGARDTQYF. CDR3 DNA: TGTGCCAGCAGCGGACACGGGACAGGGGCCAGAGATACGCAGTATTTT. The full variable domain, in which reference TRBV9 and TRBJ2-3 provide the parts outside the CDR3, is DSGVTQTPKHLITATGQRVTLRCSPRSGDLSVYWYQQSLDQGLQFLIQYYNGEERAKGNILERFSAQQFPDLHSELNLSSLELGDSALYFCASSGHGTGARDTQYFGPGTRLTVL.